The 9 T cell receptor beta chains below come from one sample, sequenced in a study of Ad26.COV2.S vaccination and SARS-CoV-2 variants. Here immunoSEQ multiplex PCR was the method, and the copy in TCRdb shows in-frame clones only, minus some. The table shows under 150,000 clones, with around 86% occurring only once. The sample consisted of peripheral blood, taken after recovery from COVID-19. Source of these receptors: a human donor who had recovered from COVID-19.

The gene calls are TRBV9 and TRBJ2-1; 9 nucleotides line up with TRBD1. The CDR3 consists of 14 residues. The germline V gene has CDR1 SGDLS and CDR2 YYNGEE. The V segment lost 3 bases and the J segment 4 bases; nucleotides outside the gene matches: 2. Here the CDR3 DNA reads TGTGCCAGCAGCGGGGACAGGGAATACAATGAGCAGTTCTTC. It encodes CASSGDREYNEQFF.

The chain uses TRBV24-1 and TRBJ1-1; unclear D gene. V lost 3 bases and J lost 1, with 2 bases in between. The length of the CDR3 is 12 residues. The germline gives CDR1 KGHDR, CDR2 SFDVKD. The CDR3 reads CATSDANTEAFF. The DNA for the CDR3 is TGTGCCACCAGTGATGCGAACACTGAAGCTTTCTTT.

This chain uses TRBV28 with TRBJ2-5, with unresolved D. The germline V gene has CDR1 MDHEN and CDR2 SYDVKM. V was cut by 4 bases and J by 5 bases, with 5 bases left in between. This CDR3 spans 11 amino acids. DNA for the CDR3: TGTGCCAGCAGTTATCGGGAGACCCAGTACTTC. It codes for CASSYRETQYF.

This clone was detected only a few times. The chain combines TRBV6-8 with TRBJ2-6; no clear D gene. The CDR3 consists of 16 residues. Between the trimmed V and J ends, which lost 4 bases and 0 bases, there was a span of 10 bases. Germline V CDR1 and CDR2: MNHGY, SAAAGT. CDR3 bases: TGTGCCAGCAGTTTTCTATTCTCCTCTGGGGCCAACGTCCTGACTTTC. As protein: CASSFLFSSGANVLTF.

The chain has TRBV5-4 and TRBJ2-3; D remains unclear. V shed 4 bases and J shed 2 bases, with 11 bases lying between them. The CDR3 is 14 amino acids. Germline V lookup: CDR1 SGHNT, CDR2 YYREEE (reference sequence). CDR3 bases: TGTGCCAGCAGCCCGAAGGCCTCCACAGATACGCAGTATTTT. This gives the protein CASSPKASTDTQYF.

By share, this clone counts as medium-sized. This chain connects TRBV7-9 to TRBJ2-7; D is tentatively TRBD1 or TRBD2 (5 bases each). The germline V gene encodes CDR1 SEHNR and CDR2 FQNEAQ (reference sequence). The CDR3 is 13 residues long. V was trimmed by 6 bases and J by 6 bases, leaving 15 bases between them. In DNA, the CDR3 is TGTGCCAGCAGGGTCGGGACCGACACCGAGCAGTACTTC. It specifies CASRVGTDTEQYF.

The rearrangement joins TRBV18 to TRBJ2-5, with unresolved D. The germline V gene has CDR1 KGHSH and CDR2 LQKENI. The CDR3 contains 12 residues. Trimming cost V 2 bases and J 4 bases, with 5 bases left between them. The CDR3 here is CASSPKGETQYF. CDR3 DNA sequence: TGTGCCAGCTCACCAAAGGGAGAGACCCAGTACTTC.

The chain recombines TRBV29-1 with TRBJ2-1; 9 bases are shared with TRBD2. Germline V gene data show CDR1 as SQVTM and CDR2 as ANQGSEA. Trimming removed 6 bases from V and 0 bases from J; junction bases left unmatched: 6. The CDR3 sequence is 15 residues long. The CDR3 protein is CSVGGGDSSYNEQFF. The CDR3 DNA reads TGCAGCGTGGGCGGGGGGGATAGCTCCTACAATGAGCAGTTCTTC.

CDR3 protein: CASSQGFNSARETQYF. DNA for the CDR3: TGCGCCAGCAGTCAGGGTTTTAACAGCGCTCGGGAGACCCAGTACTTC. This sequence joins TRBV4-3 and TRBJ2-5; D might be TRBD1 (5 bases). The CDR3 has 16 amino acids. Germline V gene sequence: CDR1 LGHNA, CDR2 YSLEER. Trimming cost V 6 bases and J 5 bases, with 22 bases left between them.